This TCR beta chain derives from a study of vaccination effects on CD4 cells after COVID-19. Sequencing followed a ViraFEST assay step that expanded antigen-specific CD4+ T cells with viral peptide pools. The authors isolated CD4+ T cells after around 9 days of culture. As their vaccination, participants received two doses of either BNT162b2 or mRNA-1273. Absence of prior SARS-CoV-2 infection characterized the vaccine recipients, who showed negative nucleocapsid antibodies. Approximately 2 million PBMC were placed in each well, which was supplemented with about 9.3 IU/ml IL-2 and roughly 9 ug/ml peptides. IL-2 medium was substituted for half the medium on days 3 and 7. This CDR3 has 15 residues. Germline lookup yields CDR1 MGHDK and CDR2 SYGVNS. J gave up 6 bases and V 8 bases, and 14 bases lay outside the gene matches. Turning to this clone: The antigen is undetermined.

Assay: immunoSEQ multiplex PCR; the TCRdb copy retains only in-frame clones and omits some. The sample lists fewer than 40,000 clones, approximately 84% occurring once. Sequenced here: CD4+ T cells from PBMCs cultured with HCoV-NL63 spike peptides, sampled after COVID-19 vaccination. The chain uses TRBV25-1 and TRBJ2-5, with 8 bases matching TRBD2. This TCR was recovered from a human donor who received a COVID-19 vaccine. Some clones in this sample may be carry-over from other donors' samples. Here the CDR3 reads CASGTSGGFGKTQYF. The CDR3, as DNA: TGTGCCAGCGGTACTAGCGGCGGATTTGGAAAGACCCAGTACTTC.